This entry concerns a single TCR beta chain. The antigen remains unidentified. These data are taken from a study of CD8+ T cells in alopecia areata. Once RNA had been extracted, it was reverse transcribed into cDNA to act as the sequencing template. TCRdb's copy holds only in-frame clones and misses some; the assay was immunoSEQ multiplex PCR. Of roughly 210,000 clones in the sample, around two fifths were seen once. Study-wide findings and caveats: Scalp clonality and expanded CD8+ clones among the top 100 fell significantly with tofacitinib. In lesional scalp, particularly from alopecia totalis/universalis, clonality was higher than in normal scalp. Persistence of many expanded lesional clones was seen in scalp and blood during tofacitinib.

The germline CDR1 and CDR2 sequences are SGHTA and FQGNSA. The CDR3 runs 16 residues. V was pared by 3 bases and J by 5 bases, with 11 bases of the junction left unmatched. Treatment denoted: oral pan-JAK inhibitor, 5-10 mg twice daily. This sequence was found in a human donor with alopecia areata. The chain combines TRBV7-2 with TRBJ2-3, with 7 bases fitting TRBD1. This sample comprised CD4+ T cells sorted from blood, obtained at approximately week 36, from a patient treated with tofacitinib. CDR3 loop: CASSLTPIRQGDTQYF. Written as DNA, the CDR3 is TGTGCCAGCAGCTTGACACCCATCCGACAGGGAGATACGCAGTATTTT.